This T cell receptor beta chain was recorded in a study of beta chain features in type 1 diabetes. Study as a whole: No patient-donor differences in age, gender, total cells or subset yield.

Study outcomes and limitations: With patients and controls alike, PCR might favor shorter templates to an equal degree.

Donors underwent one heparinised blood draw, 100 to 150 mL on average. This clone appeared a few times. Its antigen is currently unknown. Trimming pared 6 bases from V and 2 bases from J, leaving 11 bases between. CDR1 is MDHEN and CDR2 is SYDVKM in the germline V gene. The CDR3 runs to 13 residues. Expressed TCRB transcripts were sequenced, since all the RNA that had been isolated was reverse transcribed. Some clones are missing from TCRdb's copy, which holds only in-frame ones; the method was immunoSEQ multiplex PCR. This table holds 450,000 or so clones, more than 9.5% found once. The sample consisted of naive CD4+ T cells from blood. This chain connects TRBV28 to TRBJ2-7, with D perhaps given as TRBD1 or TRBD2 (5 bases each). The receptor was isolated from a woman aged 18-29 years in good health. The CDR3 sequence is CASRTQGAYEQYV. The DNA for the CDR3 is TGTGCCAGCAGGACCCAGGGAGCCTACGAGCAGTACGTC.